A single sample gave rise to the 14 T cell receptor beta chains below, sequenced in a study of cytomegalovirus exposure and HLA in healthy donors. Primers: 60 Vbeta forward and 13 Jbeta reverse. The protocol was immunoSEQ multiplex PCR, while the TCRdb copy is restricted to in-frame clones and leaves out a portion. The data contain over 200,000 clones, around four fifths of them singletons. The material sequenced was PBMCs. The receptors originated from a woman in her sixties or seventies in good health and CMV-seropositive.

V and J are TRBV7-9 and TRBJ1-2; 7 nucleotides match TRBD1. The CDR3 sequence is 14 residues long. The V and J ends lost 5 bases and 5 bases, in that order; junction bases with no gene match: 8. Germline V gives CDR1 SEHNR, CDR2 FQNEAQ (reference sequence). Here the CDR3 DNA reads TGTGCCAGCAGCACAACGGGACAGCTATATGGCTACACCTTC. Protein sequence: CASSTTGQLYGYTF.

This clone was seen only a few times. The CDR3 loop reads CASTTSWGGRGETQYF. The CDR3 DNA is TGTGCCAGTACTACCTCTTGGGGGGGTCGAGGGGAGACCCAGTACTTC. V usage is TRBV19 and J usage is TRBJ2-5; TRBD2 matches at 7 bases. The V segment lost 7 bases and the J segment 5 bases; nucleotides outside the gene matches: 16. Germline CDR1 is LNHDA and CDR2 is SQIVND (reference sequence). The CDR3 is made up of 16 amino acids.

The CDR3 loop reads CASSSLDRGPETQYF. The CDR3 nucleotides are TGTGCCAGTAGTTCCCTTGACAGGGGGCCGGAGACCCAGTACTTC. The rearrangement uses TRBV19 and TRBJ2-5; 10 bases are a match to TRBD1. The CDR3 totals 15 residues. Germline lookup yields CDR1 LNHDA and CDR2 SQIVND (reference sequence). Germline trimming cut 5 bases from V and 5 bases from J; bases unmatched to any gene: 8.

The chain couples TRBV7-2 to TRBJ2-1; 9 bases match TRBD2. V shed 8 bases, J shed 12 bases, and the junction held 11 bases outside the gene matches. The CDR3 is made up of 13 amino acids. Germline CDR1 SGHTA, CDR2 FQGNSA. CDR3 in amino acids: CASGDSGGASQFF. The CDR3, as DNA: TGTGCCAGCGGGGATAGCGGGGGTGCATCGCAGTTCTTC.

This clone was recorded a few times. The CDR3 DNA reads TGTGCCAGCAGCCCAGACAGCTTGGAAGAGACCCAGTACTTC. Translated, it gives CASSPDSLEETQYF. J is TRBJ2-5 and V is TRBV5-4; weak D call: TRBD1 (5 bases). Germline lookup yields CDR1 SGHNT and CDR2 YYREEE (reference sequence). V gave up 4 bases and J gave up 3 bases, with 13 bases separating them. The CDR3 sequence is 14 residues long.

The V and J genes are TRBV2 and TRBJ2-5; a possible D gene is TRBD1 (5 bases). The CDR3 is made up of 14 amino acids. Germline V CDR1 and CDR2: SNHLY, FYNNEI. Trimming pared 9 bases from V and 5 bases from J, leaving 19 bases between. CDR3 sequence reads: CASSGQGTSETQYF. Written as DNA, the CDR3 is TGTGCCAGTTCCGGGCAGGGAACAAGCGAGACCCAGTACTTC.

The chain uses TRBV5-1 and TRBJ2-7, with D perhaps matching TRBD1 (6 bases). V was pared by 3 bases and J by 7 bases, with 20 bases between. The CDR3 runs 15 residues. Germline lookup yields CDR1 SGHRS and CDR2 YFSETQ. The CDR3 loop reads CASSYVSRGRGEQYF. The CDR3 bases are TGCGCCAGCAGCTACGTTAGCCGGGGAAGGGGGGAGCAGTACTTC.

The chain combines TRBV4-2 with TRBJ1-2, with D hard to call. V lost 0 bases and J lost 6, with 8 bases in between. Germline CDR1 reads LGHNA; CDR2 reads YNFKEQ. This CDR3 spans 13 amino acids. CDR3 in amino acids: CASSQEKTDGYTF. Written as DNA, the CDR3 is TGTGCCAGCAGCCAAGAAAAAACGGATGGCTACACCTTC.

The genes are TRBV4-3 and TRBJ2-7; tentative D call: TRBD2 (6 bases). The germline V gene encodes CDR1 LGHNA and CDR2 YSLEER. The CDR3 extends over 18 amino acids. Trimming shortened V by 1 base and J by 1 base, and 20 bases separated the two germline ends. CDR3 sequence (DNA): TGCGCCAGCAGCCAAGGTTCCGGGGGACCCGTGGGTTCCTACGAGCAGTACTTC. Protein: CASSQGSGGPVGSYEQYF.

In this sample, this clone turned up a few times. The gene calls are TRBV20-1 and TRBJ1-1; D is undetermined. V lost 3 bases and J 9 bases, leaving 8 bases between the germline ends. The CDR3 covers 10 residues. Germline loops: CDR1 DFQATT, CDR2 SNEGSKA (reference sequence). The CDR3 bases are TGCAGTGCTAGGTTCGAGAAAGCTTTCTTT. It specifies CSARFEKAFF.

The chain is built from TRBV18 and TRBJ2-7; 7 bases align to TRBD2. Germline trimming cut 2 bases from V and 3 bases from J; bases unmatched to any gene: 4. CDR3 size: 14 residues. Germline CDR1 reads KGHSH; CDR2 reads LQKENI. The CDR3 sequence is CASSPGRDHYEQYF. The CDR3 DNA follows: TGTGCCAGCTCACCAGGGAGGGACCACTACGAGCAGTACTTC.

This rearrangement joins TRBV28 to TRBJ2-7, with D possibly being TRBD1 (6 bases). Germline assignment: CDR1 MDHEN and CDR2 SYDVKM. V lost 6 bases, J lost 4 bases, and 19 bases lay in between. CDR3 length equals 15 residues. CDR3 in amino acids: CASSLPPGTMYEQYF. In nucleotides, the CDR3 is TGTGCCAGCAGCCTGCCCCCCGGGACAATGTACGAGCAGTACTTC.

The chain couples TRBV6-1 to TRBJ1-5; D is unclear. Germline CDR1 and CDR2: MNHNS and SASEGT. The CDR3 covers 15 residues. V lost 3 bases, J lost 0 bases, and 9 bases lay in between. This CDR3 reads CASSDSRVSNQPQHF. The CDR3, as DNA: TGTGCCAGCAGTGATTCCCGGGTTAGCAATCAGCCCCAGCATTTT.

The V gene is TRBV5-4, the J gene TRBJ1-2, with 9 bases matching TRBD1. The CDR3 consists of 13 residues. The V gene end was trimmed by 0 bases and the J gene end by 7 bases; junction bases not matched to a gene: 1. Looked up from germline, CDR1 is SGHNT and CDR2 is YYREEE (reference sequence). CDR3 nucleotides: TGTGCCAGCAGCTTGGAGACAGGGGGTGGCTACACCTTC. Translating it yields CASSLETGGGYTF. The full variable domain, completed using reference TRBV5-4 and TRBJ1-2, is ETGVTQSPTHLIKTRGQQVTLRCSSQSGHNTVSWYQQALGQGPQFIFQYYREEENGRGNFPPRFSGLQFPNYSSELNVNALELDDSALYLCASSLETGGGYTFGSGTRLTVV.